This TCR beta chain derives from a study of human T cells and chemical hapten exposure. Time point described: pre-sensitization, week 0. Treatment denoted: therapeutic diphenylcyclopropenone sensitization with weekly scalp DPC. Researchers sampled blood before each patch test went on. Alopecia patients deemed DPC-suitable, aged 18 to 70, excluding pregnancy. Trimming at V came to 6 bases and at J to 9 bases, leaving 12 bases not matched to a gene. The CDR3 is 14 amino acids. The germline V gene encodes CDR1 MDHEN and CDR2 SYDVKM. TCRdb recomputed calls from the RACE reads with MiXCR, one row per CDR3 protein. The sample consists of nearly 110,000 distinct CDR3 sequences, around 12% of them appearing once.

The chain employs TRBV28 and TRBJ1-2, with TRBD1 matching 8 bases. The sequence came from a woman aged 50 to 60 with alopecia areata. Some clones in this sample may be carry-over from other donors' samples. Sequencing used whole blood, obtained in connection with sensitization to the hapten diphenylcyclopropenone (DPC). CDR3 residues: CASSKPGQVSSYTF. In DNA form, the CDR3 reads TGTGCCAGCAGCAAACCGGGACAGGTTTCGAGCTACACCTTC.